Each of the 13 T cell receptor beta chains below was sequenced from the same sample in a study of cytomegalovirus exposure and HLA in healthy donors. Both 60 Vbeta primers and 13 Jbeta primers went into the PCR. Sequencing used immunoSEQ multiplex PCR; TCRdb keeps in-frame clones, though not all of them. Among 150,000 or so clones, under 70% were seen once, and the ten largest hold roughly 3.1%. What was sequenced was PBMCs. The receptors were gathered from a woman in her 30s in good health and CMV-seropositive.

This chain joins TRBV9 and TRBJ1-1; D is ambiguous. The CDR3 totals 16 residues. Trimming shortened V by 4 bases and J by 3 bases, and 19 bases separated the two germline ends. Germline V gene data show CDR1 as SGDLS and CDR2 as YYNGEE. The CDR3 here is CASSPKPTFLDTEAFF. The CDR3 DNA sequence: TGTGCCAGCAGCCCCAAACCCACCTTCCTAGACACTGAAGCTTTCTTT. The whole variable domain, filled in from reference TRBV9 and TRBJ1-1, reads DSGVTQTPKHLITATGQRVTLRCSPRSGDLSVYWYQQSLDQGLQFLIQYYNGEERAKGNILERFSAQQFPDLHSELNLSSLELGDSALYFCASSPKPTFLDTEAFFGQGTRLTVV.

The V call is TRBV19, the J call TRBJ1-2; 10 bases fit TRBD1. CDR3 length: 16 amino acids. V lost 7 bases and J lost 5; bases outside the gene matches: 13. The germline CDR1 and CDR2 sequences are LNHDA and SQIVND (reference sequence). Here the CDR3 DNA reads TGTGCCAGTACTCGCGGAGAGGGACAGGGGACTTATGGCTACACCTTC. It is translated as CASTRGEGQGTYGYTF.

A few counts support this clone. The genes are TRBV10-3 and TRBJ1-3; the D gene is possibly TRBD1 (5 bases). Germline V gives CDR1 ENHRY, CDR2 SYGVKD. The CDR3 consists of 14 residues. The V end lost 6 bases, the J end lost 4 bases, and 13 bases lay between the germline ends. The CDR3 DNA reads as TGTGCCATCAGCCCTGGGGGGGACGGAAACACCATATATTTT. Its protein product is CAISPGGDGNTIYF.

The genes are TRBV6-1 and TRBJ1-2; D uncertain. Germline-derived CDR1 and CDR2 are MNHNS and SASEGT. The V end was cut by 3 bases, the J end by 2 bases, with 13 bases between. The CDR3 consists of 15 residues. The CDR3 region has the DNA TGTGCCAGCAGTGATAGAGGATCGGCGAACTATGGCTACACCTTC. Translated, it gives CASSDRGSANYGYTF.

The rearrangement joins TRBV6-5 to TRBJ1-5, with 8 bases identical to TRBD1. V was pared by 0 bases and J by 9 bases, with 10 bases of the junction left unmatched. In germline, CDR1 is MNHEY, CDR2 SVGAGI. The CDR3 spans 16 residues. The CDR3 sequence: CASSYSNRQGIGPQHF. The CDR3 bases are TGTGCCAGCAGTTACTCGAACCGACAGGGGATAGGGCCCCAGCATTTT.

The chain is built from TRBV18 and TRBJ1-1, with D possibly TRBD1 on 5 matching bases. The ends were cut back, 3 bases at V and 4 bases at J, with 9 bases in the middle. The CDR3 contains 13 residues. The germline V gene has CDR1 KGHSH and CDR2 LQKENI. CDR3: CASSPIGGTEAFF. In nucleotides, the CDR3 is TGTGCCAGCTCACCTATCGGGGGCACTGAAGCTTTCTTT. The full variable domain, completed using reference TRBV18 and TRBJ1-1, is NAGVMQNPRHLVRRRGQEARLRCSPMKGHSHVYWYRQLPEEGLKFMVYLQKENIIDESGMPKERFSAEFPKEGPSILRIQQVVRGDSAAYFCASSPIGGTEAFFGQGTRLTVV.

This chain joins TRBV6-5 and TRBJ1-2; D might be TRBD1 (6 bases). Trimming shortened V by 0 bases and J by 8 bases, and 16 bases separated the two germline ends. CDR1 MNHEY and CDR2 SVGAGI come from the germline V gene. This CDR3 region has 15 residues. DNA for the CDR3: TGTGCCAGCAGTTACTCGGGCAGGGGAATTTGGGGCTACACCTTC. It is translated as CASSYSGRGIWGYTF.

There are a few counts of this clone. The chain couples TRBV11-1 to TRBJ2-7, with 13 nucleotides matching TRBD2. The V gene end was trimmed by 1 base and the J gene end by 6 bases; junction bases not matched to a gene: 0. CDR1 and CDR2 (germline): SGHAT, FQDESV (reference sequence). The CDR3 extends over 14 amino acids. This CDR3 is CASSLGLAGGEQYF. The CDR3 bases are TGTGCCAGCAGCTTAGGACTAGCGGGAGGCGAGCAGTACTTC.

The V gene is TRBV10-1, the J gene TRBJ2-3, with 7 bases fitting TRBD1. J was trimmed by 5 bases and V by 2 bases; bases with no gene match: 13. The germline gives CDR1 WNHNN, CDR2 SYGVQD (reference sequence). CDR3 length: 17 residues. The CDR3 is CASSERTGVSRGDTQYF. CDR3 bases: TGCGCCAGCAGTGAGCGCACAGGGGTTTCGCGTGGAGATACGCAGTATTTT.

J is TRBJ2-5 and V is TRBV28; 9 nucleotides match TRBD2. V gave up 3 bases and J gave up 4 bases; unmatched junction bases: 9. Looked up from germline, CDR1 is MDHEN and CDR2 is SYDVKM. The CDR3 is 16 residues long. The CDR3 is CASSFPGAGGGETQYF. In DNA form, the CDR3 reads TGTGCCAGCAGTTTCCCAGGGGCGGGGGGGGGAGAGACCCAGTACTTC.

The chain recombines TRBV7-3 with TRBJ2-2; TRBD1 agrees at 8 bases. CDR3 length equals 15 residues. CDR1 and CDR2 (germline): SGHTA, FQGTGA. V lost 2 bases to trimming and J lost 9 bases; unmatched junction nucleotides: 8. The CDR3 spells CASSLEPGQGRELFF. DNA of the CDR3: TGTGCCAGCAGCTTAGAGCCCGGACAGGGAAGGGAGCTGTTTTTT.

The gene calls are TRBV7-9 and TRBJ1-1; 9 nucleotides agree with TRBD1. V trimming: 5 bases; J trimming: 8 bases; junction bases outside the gene matches: 12. Looked up from germline, CDR1 is SEHNR and CDR2 is FQNEAQ (reference sequence). The CDR3 is 15 residues long. CDR3: CASSPSDRGKVEAFF. CDR3 coding DNA: TGTGCCAGCAGCCCTTCGGACAGGGGTAAGGTAGAAGCTTTCTTT.

V and J are TRBV18 and TRBJ2-7, with 8 bases matching TRBD2. V lost 5 bases and J lost 0; bases outside the gene matches: 3. The CDR3 runs 14 residues. CDR1 is KGHSH and CDR2 is LQKENI in the germline V gene. CDR3 sequence: CASSTGLVSYEQYF. The DNA of the CDR3 is TGTGCCAGCTCAACGGGACTAGTCTCCTACGAGCAGTACTTC.